This T cell receptor beta chain was sequenced in a study of human T cells and chemical hapten exposure. Study information: The upper back received 0.01% DPC by patch testing, with results read at 6 days. Study conclusions and caveats: Counts of TCRs expanded at PT1 correlated positively with patch test score.

This sample's time point: patch test 1, 2 weeks after DPC sensitization. Treatment of the sample: therapeutic diphenylcyclopropenone sensitization with weekly scalp DPC. There are many counts of this clonotype. Its matching antigen is unknown. MiXCR was run by TCRdb on the RACE reads, yielding one entry per CDR3 protein. The data show around 300,000 distinct CDR3 sequences, with around 7% seen just once and less than 10% held by the top ten. The TCR originated in a woman aged 18-30 years with alopecia areata. Some clones in this sample may be carry-over from other donors' samples. The starting material was whole blood, obtained in connection with sensitization to the hapten diphenylcyclopropenone (DPC).

The DNA of the CDR3 is TGTGCCAGCAGTTACACCGTCGAGGCGACCTATGGCTACACCTTC. Its translation: CASSYTVEATYGYTF. This chain uses TRBV6-2 or TRBV6-3 with TRBJ1-2; D remains unclear. CDR3 length equals 15 residues. With 2 bases removed from V and 4 bases from J, the gap between germline ends came to 14 bases. The germline V gene encodes CDR1 MNHEY and CDR2 SVGEGT.